The entry below gives a single TCR beta chain sequence along with its context. Assay used: immunoSEQ multiplex PCR; TCRdb lists only in-frame clones, some missing. The sample records fewer than 400,000 clones, over 75% being singletons. The CDR3 consists of 16 residues. Germline CDR1 reads LGHNA; CDR2 reads YSLEER. Trimming removed 2 bases from V and 2 bases from J; junction bases left unmatched: 3. These data come from a study of cytomegalovirus exposure and HLA in healthy donors. The receptor comes from a man aged 30-40 years in good health and CMV-seronegative. Sequencing was carried out using PBMCs. The gene calls are TRBV4-3 and TRBJ2-2; 9 nucleotides align to TRBD1. CDR3: CASSQLQGANTGELFF. Here the CDR3 DNA reads TGCGCCAGCAGCCAACTACAGGGGGCAAACACCGGGGAGCTGTTTTTT.